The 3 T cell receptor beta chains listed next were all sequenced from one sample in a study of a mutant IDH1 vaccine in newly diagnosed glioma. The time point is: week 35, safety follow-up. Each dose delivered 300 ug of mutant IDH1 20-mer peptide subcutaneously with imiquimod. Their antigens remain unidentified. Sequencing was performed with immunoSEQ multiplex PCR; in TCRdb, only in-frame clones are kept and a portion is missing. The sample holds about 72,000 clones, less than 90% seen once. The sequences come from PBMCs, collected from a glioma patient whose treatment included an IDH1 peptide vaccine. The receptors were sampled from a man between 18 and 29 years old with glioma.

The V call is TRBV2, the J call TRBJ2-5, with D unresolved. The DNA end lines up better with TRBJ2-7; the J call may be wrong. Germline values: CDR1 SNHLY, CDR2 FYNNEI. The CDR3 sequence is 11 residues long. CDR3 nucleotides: TGTGCCAGCGGAGATGGGTACGAGCAGTACTTC. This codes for CASGDGYEQYF.

Written as DNA, the CDR3 is TGTGCCAGCAGTTACTCTTTGGGAGTTGAAGCTTTCTTT. It specifies CASSYSLGVEAFF. This chain uses TRBV6-5 with TRBJ1-1; D remains ambiguous. Germline lookup yields CDR1 MNHEY and CDR2 SVGAGI. Trimming shortened V by 0 bases and J by 7 bases, and 9 bases separated the two germline ends. CDR3 length: 13 residues.

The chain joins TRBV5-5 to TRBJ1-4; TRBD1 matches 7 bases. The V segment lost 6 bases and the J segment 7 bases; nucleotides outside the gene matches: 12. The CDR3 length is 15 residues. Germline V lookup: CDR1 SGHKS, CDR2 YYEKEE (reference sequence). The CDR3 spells CASTRGGAFGEKLFF. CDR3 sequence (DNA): TGTGCCAGCACCAGGGGGGGGGCCTTCGGTGAAAAACTGTTTTTT.